These T cell receptor beta chains were read from a single sample in a study of T cell clusters in autoimmune cytopenias. Reanalyzing the multiplex PCR reads, TCRdb keeps one entry per CDR3 protein, without DNA. This sample carries approximately 8,800 distinct CDR3 sequences, with around 4.5% going to the ten biggest clones. The sequenced sample consisted of peripheral blood. Receptors originate from a human donor with an autoimmune cytopenia or autoimmune hepatitis (not recorded which). The CDR3 runs from the conserved cysteine through the conserved F or W. Some rows mark clone size as missing; the rest say once, few, many or name a class of expanded clone.

v_gene: TRBV10-3; abundance: NA; j_gene: TRBJ2-1; CDR3aa: CAIRGNTGNEQFF
v_gene: TRBV5-1; abundance: NA; j_gene: TRBJ2-2; CDR3aa: CASRTTGSTGELFF
v_gene: TRBV10-1; abundance: NA; j_gene: TRBJ1-1; CDR3aa: CASSQAGRVEAFF
v_gene: TRBV6-2/TRBV6-3; abundance: NA; j_gene: TRBJ1-2; CDR3aa: CASSNLISPFYGYTF
v_gene: TRBV20-1; abundance: NA; j_gene: TRBJ1-1; CDR3aa: CSARDWGKGNGEAFF
v_gene: TRBV6-2/TRBV6-3; abundance: NA; j_gene: TRBJ2-1; CDR3aa: CASSFSGRERFF
v_gene: TRBV27; abundance: NA; j_gene: TRBJ1-6; CDR3aa: CASSLKGGWESNSPLHF
v_gene: TRBV5-1; abundance: NA; j_gene: TRBJ2-3; CDR3aa: CASSSDGAPTDTQYF
v_gene: TRBV10-3; abundance: NA; j_gene: TRBJ2-1; CDR3aa: CAIREGGGRSYNEQFF
v_gene: TRBV13; abundance: NA; j_gene: TRBJ2-7; CDR3aa: CASSTAAGEQYF
v_gene: TRBV19; abundance: medium-sized; j_gene: TRBJ1-6; CDR3aa: CASSIGGGNRSPLHF
v_gene: TRBV5-5; abundance: NA; j_gene: TRBJ2-7; CDR3aa: CASSPTGREGPIEQYF
v_gene: TRBV27; abundance: NA; j_gene: TRBJ1-1; CDR3aa: CASRDQDGVDTEAFF
v_gene: TRBV19; abundance: medium-sized; j_gene: TRBJ1-6; CDR3aa: CASTMRTGYNSPLHF
v_gene: TRBV27; abundance: medium-sized; j_gene: TRBJ2-7; CDR3aa: CASSSTTGSYEQYF
v_gene: TRBV6-5; abundance: medium-sized; j_gene: TRBJ1-1; CDR3aa: CASSYSTDTEAFF
v_gene: TRBV27; abundance: NA; j_gene: TRBJ2-3; CDR3aa: CASSLLGRESADTQYF
v_gene: TRBV27; abundance: NA; j_gene: TRBJ2-5; CDR3aa: CASRRWGGGMVETQYF
v_gene: TRBV20-1; abundance: medium-sized; j_gene: TRBJ2-1; CDR3aa: CSARALSASGYNEQFF
v_gene: TRBV30; abundance: NA; j_gene: TRBJ2-5; CDR3aa: CAWGGSSARWETQYF
v_gene: TRBV5-4; abundance: NA; j_gene: TRBJ2-1; CDR3aa: CASSLPGARTYNEQFF
v_gene: TRBV5-5; abundance: NA; j_gene: TRBJ1-3; CDR3aa: CASSFRQGSTGNTIYF
v_gene: TRBV6-5; abundance: medium-sized; j_gene: TRBJ2-2; CDR3aa: CASSYDEVSTGELFF
v_gene: TRBV30; abundance: medium-sized; j_gene: TRBJ2-5; CDR3aa: CAWILAGGETQYF
v_gene: TRBV5-4; abundance: NA; j_gene: TRBJ2-7; CDR3aa: CASSLSSTNYEQYF
v_gene: TRBV30; abundance: medium-sized; j_gene: TRBJ2-1; CDR3aa: CAWSQGASSYNEQFF
v_gene: TRBV6-1; abundance: medium-sized; j_gene: TRBJ2-1; CDR3aa: CASRRSENEQFF
v_gene: TRBV10-3; abundance: NA; j_gene: TRBJ1-5; CDR3aa: CAIKSSNQPQHF
v_gene: TRBV7-9; abundance: NA; j_gene: TRBJ2-2; CDR3aa: CASSPTSGRNTGELFF
v_gene: TRBV20-1; abundance: NA; j_gene: TRBJ2-1; CDR3aa: CSANLKQGDSYNEQFF
v_gene: TRBV29-1; abundance: medium-sized; j_gene: TRBJ2-5; CDR3aa: CSVEGVRETQYF
v_gene: TRBV5-4; abundance: NA; j_gene: TRBJ2-1; CDR3aa: CASSLSLAGSSYNEQFF
v_gene: TRBV7-9; abundance: NA; j_gene: TRBJ2-5; CDR3aa: CASSLGPGAQETQYF
v_gene: TRBV20-1; abundance: NA; j_gene: TRBJ1-2; CDR3aa: CSAEARGAFGYTF
v_gene: TRBV6-5; abundance: medium-sized; j_gene: TRBJ1-5; CDR3aa: CASSSGTGFNQPQHF
v_gene: TRBV6-5; abundance: medium-sized; j_gene: TRBJ2-6; CDR3aa: CASSSGQLSGANVLTF
v_gene: TRBV19; abundance: medium-sized; j_gene: TRBJ2-7; CDR3aa: CASRPGSSYEQYF
v_gene: TRBV12-3/TRBV12-4; abundance: NA; j_gene: TRBJ1-1; CDR3aa: CASRTGLNTEAFF
v_gene: TRBV6-5; abundance: NA; j_gene: TRBJ2-7; CDR3aa: CASSYSKPSTQYEQYF
v_gene: TRBV18; abundance: NA; j_gene: TRBJ2-2; CDR3aa: CASSPRSMSQGTGELFF
v_gene: TRBV5-6; abundance: NA; j_gene: TRBJ1-4; CDR3aa: CASSLQGQFNEKLFF
v_gene: TRBV27; abundance: medium-sized; j_gene: TRBJ2-1; CDR3aa: CASSLGSSGELYNEQFF